Described below is a single TCR beta chain sequence and its context. The antigen remains undetermined. This entry comes from a study of memory B cells and T cells in multiple sclerosis. Study-wide findings and caveats: Clone-set sizes differed between compartments, so shared clonotype counts needed normalization.

Germline V gene sequence: CDR1 MGHDK, CDR2 SYGVNS. The junction had 9 bases not matched to a gene; V was cut back by 5 bases and J by 4 bases. CDR3 length: 16 residues. After stimulus-free culture, autoproliferating CFSE-dim and non-proliferating CFSE-high T cells were sequenced separately. Cultures began with 5x10^7 CFSE-labeled PBMCs, unstimulated for six to seven days, with replicate wells pooled. Without exogenous stimuli, roughly 0.5 uM CFSE-labeled PBMCs were cultured serum-free. This table comes from immunoSEQ multiplex PCR, and its TCRdb copy is limited to in-frame clones, with some not included. Counted here are about 12,000 clones, about 83% occurring once; the ten biggest clones make up 2.5% to 3.5%.

This sequence was found in a human donor with multiple sclerosis. Sequencing was carried out using PBMCs from blood kept in culture. V usage is TRBV25-1 and J usage is TRBJ1-4; 8 nucleotides align to TRBD1. DNA for the CDR3: TGTGCCAGCAGTCCCAGGGGGCGCCTCCTTAATGAAAAACTGTTTTTT. This codes for CASSPRGRLLNEKLFF.